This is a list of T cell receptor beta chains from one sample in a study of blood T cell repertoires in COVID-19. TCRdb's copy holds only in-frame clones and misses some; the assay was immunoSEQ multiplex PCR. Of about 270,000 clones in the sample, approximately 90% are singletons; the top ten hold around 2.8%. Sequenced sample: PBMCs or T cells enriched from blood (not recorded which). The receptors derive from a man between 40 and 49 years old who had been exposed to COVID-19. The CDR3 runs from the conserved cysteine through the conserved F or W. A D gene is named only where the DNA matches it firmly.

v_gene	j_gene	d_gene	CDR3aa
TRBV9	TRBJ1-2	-	CASKGEFYGYTF
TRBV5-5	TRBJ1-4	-	CASSLEAFEVF
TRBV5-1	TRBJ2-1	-	CASSLEPGQDNNEQFF
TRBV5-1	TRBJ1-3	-	CASSLAGPAGGNTIYF
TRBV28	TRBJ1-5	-	CASIPGTPIYQPQHF
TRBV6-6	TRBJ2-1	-	CASSYSSRVEQFF
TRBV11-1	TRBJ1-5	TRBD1	CASSQRTGGNQPQHF
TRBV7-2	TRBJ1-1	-	CASSLTRGTEAFF
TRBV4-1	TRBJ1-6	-	CASSLLTTGLNSPLHF
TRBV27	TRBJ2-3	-	CASSRLGGDTQYF
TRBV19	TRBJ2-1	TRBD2	CASSILWASGRDEQFF
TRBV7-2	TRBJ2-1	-	CASSPGWQTYNEQFF
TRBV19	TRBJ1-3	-	CASRRKPDSSGNTIYF
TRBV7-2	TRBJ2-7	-	CASSLQGDRTYEQYF
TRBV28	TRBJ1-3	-	CASSSNREVLYF
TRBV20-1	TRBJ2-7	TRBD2	CSASVPSGSLDEQYF
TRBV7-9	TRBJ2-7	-	CASSYLRGEQYF
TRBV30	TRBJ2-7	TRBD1	CAWRSLGTGGSNEQYF
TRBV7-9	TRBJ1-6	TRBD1	CASSLARQGGPLYNSPLHF
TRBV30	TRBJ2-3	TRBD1	CAWANRGTDTQYF
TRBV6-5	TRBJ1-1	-	CASSYGSATEAFF
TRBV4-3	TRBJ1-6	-	CASSQDRDGSPLHF
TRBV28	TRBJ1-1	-	CAILVGGHTEAFF
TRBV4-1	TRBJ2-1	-	CASKGLQVYPEQFF
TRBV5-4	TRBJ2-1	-	CATYRDWSYNEQFF
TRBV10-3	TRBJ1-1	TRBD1	CAISKAQQGVRSEAFF
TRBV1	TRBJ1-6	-	CTSSQFSHNSPLHF
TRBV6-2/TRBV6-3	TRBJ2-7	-	CASSHSSYEQYF
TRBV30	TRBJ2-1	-	CAYIPTNYNEQFF
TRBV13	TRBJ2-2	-	CASSTYTGELFF
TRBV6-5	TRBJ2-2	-	CAMQAKINTGELFF
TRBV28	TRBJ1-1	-	CAISGLLNTEAFF
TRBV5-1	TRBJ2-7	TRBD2	CASTLSGRDYEQYF
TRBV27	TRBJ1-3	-	CASSLSSGNTIYF
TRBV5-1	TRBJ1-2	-	CASSKGPGNYGYTF
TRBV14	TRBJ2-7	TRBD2	CASSFASGSYEQYF
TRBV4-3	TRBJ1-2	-	CASSQDQMSANYGYTF
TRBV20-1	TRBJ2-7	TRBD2	CSASTAGNVKSRYEQYF
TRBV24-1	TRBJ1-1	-	CAASGENTEAFF
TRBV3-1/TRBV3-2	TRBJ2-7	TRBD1	CASSQDGGQGFSYEQYF
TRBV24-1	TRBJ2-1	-	CATSLGVGYNEQFF